This TCR beta chain was sequenced in a study of cytomegalovirus exposure and HLA in healthy donors. Study-level findings and limits: Among TCR sequences, most were rare, though some public TCRs appeared in many donors. As was reported, the classifier diagnosed cytomegalovirus status with high specificity and sensitivity. In a later analysis, at a false discovery rate of 0.05, about 17,000 TCR beta sequences matched HLA alleles.

Primers included in the PCR were 60 Vbeta and 13 Jbeta primers. TCRdb keeps only in-frame clones here, not all; method: immunoSEQ multiplex PCR. The sample records 130,000 to 150,000 clones, about 79% being singletons. Germline V gene data show CDR1 as MGHRA and CDR2 as YSYEKL. V gave up 1 base and J gave up 6 bases; unmatched junction bases: 5. The CDR3 has 14 amino acids. In the case of this clone: The antigen is unknown.

The receptor comes from a male donor in good health and CMV-seronegative. J is TRBJ1-1 and V is TRBV4-1; 7 positions agree with TRBD1. The material sequenced was PBMCs. CDR3 in DNA: TGCGCCAGCAGCCAAGGACAGGGTGTATCTGAAGCTTTCTTT. Translation: CASSQGQGVSEAFF.